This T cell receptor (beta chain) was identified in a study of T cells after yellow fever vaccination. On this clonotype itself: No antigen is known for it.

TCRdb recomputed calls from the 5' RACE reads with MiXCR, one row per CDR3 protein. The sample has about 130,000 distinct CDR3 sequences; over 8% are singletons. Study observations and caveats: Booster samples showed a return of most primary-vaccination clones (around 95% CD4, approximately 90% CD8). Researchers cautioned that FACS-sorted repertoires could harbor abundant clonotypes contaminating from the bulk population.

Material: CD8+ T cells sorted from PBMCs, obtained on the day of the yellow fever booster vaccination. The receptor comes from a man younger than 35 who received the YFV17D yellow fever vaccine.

For the CDR3, the DNA is TGTGCCAGCAGCCCCTGGGGGTATGGCTACACCTTC. Translating it yields CASSPWGYGYTF. The chain links TRBV7-9 to TRBJ1-2; D might be TRBD1 (5 bases). V lost 5 bases and J 5 bases, leaving 9 bases between the germline ends. The CDR3 length is 12 residues. Germline-derived CDR1 and CDR2 are SEHNR and FQNEAQ (reference sequence). Full variable domain (remainder filled in from reference TRBV7-9 and TRBJ1-2): DTGVSQNPRHKITKRGQNVTFRCDPISEHNRLYWYRQTLGQGPEFLTYFQNEAQLEKSRLLSDRFSAERPKGSFSTLEIQRTEQGDSAMYLCASSPWGYGYTFGSGTRLTVV.